The entry below describes one TCR beta chain. Its antigen is undetermined. The data originate from a study of cytomegalovirus exposure and HLA in healthy donors. Findings of the study overall: A later analysis reportedly found fewer N-insertions in an Asian-associated ancestry cluster than the roughly 700-donor mean. Later work associated roughly 15,000 TCR beta sequences with HLA alleles at 0.05 false discovery rate. Clonal expansion was found to be greater in HLA-associated TCR beta chains than in equally common others in a later analysis.

Germline loops: CDR1 SGHNT, CDR2 YYREEE (reference sequence). The length of the CDR3 is 13 residues. Trimming took off 4 bases at V and 3 bases at J, with 10 bases between the two ends. 60 Vbeta and 13 Jbeta primers were used in PCR. This table comes from immunoSEQ multiplex PCR, and its TCRdb copy is limited to in-frame clones, with some not included. The data show about 200,000 clones, 65% to 85% seen once. The sequence derives from a boy younger than 10 in good health and CMV-seronegative. Sample: PBMCs. V usage is TRBV5-4 and J usage is TRBJ1-2, with D unresolved. The CDR3 reads CASSPLRDYGYTF. The CDR3 DNA follows: TGTGCCAGCAGCCCCCTGAGAGACTATGGCTACACCTTC. The full variable domain, completed using reference TRBV5-4 and TRBJ1-2, is ETGVTQSPTHLIKTRGQQVTLRCSSQSGHNTVSWYQQALGQGPQFIFQYYREEENGRGNFPPRFSGLQFPNYSSELNVNALELDDSALYLCASSPLRDYGYTFGSGTRLTVV.